This T cell receptor (beta chain) was obtained from a study of blood T cell repertoires in COVID-19. Study information: Both acute and convalescent COVID-19 samples were obtained from the United States, Italy and Spain.

Authors' processing steps: Reference gene primer amplification gave estimated nucleated cell counts. The protocol was immunoSEQ multiplex PCR, while the TCRdb copy is restricted to in-frame clones and leaves out a portion. The V and J calls and clone size are taken from that table; D and trimming were inferred from the DNA. This sample has 180,000 or so clones, with approximately 80% found just once. V was pared by 6 bases and J by 4 bases, with 6 bases of the junction left unmatched. Germline lookup yields CDR1 LGHDT and CDR2 YNNKEL (reference sequence). This CDR3 comprises 14 residues. Sequencing was performed on peripheral blood. The sequence was collected from a human donor with acute or convalescent COVID-19. The donor label of this sample is uncertain. The J gene is TRBJ2-5, the V gene TRBV3-1 (or the pseudogene TRBV3-2); TRBD2 matches at 9 bases. The CDR3: CASRLTSGPETQYF. The CDR3 DNA sequence: TGTGCCAGCAGACTTACTAGCGGGCCAGAGACCCAGTACTTC.